The T cell receptor beta chain described here comes from a study of T cell responses to AZD1222 COVID-19 vaccine. Study background: Analysis merged second doses at about 4 or about 12 weeks.

Germline V gene lookup returns CDR1 SGHNT and CDR2 YYREEE (reference sequence). The CDR3 spans 14 residues. The V end lost 0 bases, the J end lost 3 bases, and 10 bases lay between the germline ends. The data were produced by immunoSEQ multiplex PCR, yet TCRdb's version contains in-frame clones alone and is incomplete. The table lists some 150,000 clones, around nine tenths of them singletons. Study results and caveats: Vaccination with two AZD1222 doses was followed by a rise in Spike-specific TCR breadth and depth. Close to half of all spike-specific TCRs reportedly target regions of the variants that are unmutated.

A remark on this clone: Its antigen is unidentified.

The origin of this receptor is an adult in good health. The J gene is TRBJ2-7, the V gene TRBV5-4, with D perhaps TRBD2 (5 bases). The sequences come from peripheral blood, collected on day 0 of AZD1222 vaccination. CDR3: CASSLEGGDYEQYF. CDR3 nucleotide sequence: TGTGCCAGCAGCTTGGAAGGAGGAGACTACGAGCAGTACTTC.